Each of the 17 T cell receptor beta chains below was sequenced from the same sample in a study of T cells in Graves' hyperthyroidism and ophthalmopathy. There were TCR beta CDR3 regions amplified from RNA transcripts. The TCR CDR3 was amplified in a first-round RT-PCR using the HTBI primer set. TCRdb used MiXCR to reprocess the multiplex PCR reads, holding one entry per CDR3 protein. Of around 500,000 distinct CDR3 sequences in the sample, roughly 15% were seen once. Sequencing used blood. The receptors derive from a woman aged 30 to 39 with Graves' ophthalmopathy.

This clonotype was picked up many times. The chain links TRBV28 to TRBJ2-1, with D perhaps TRBD2 (6 bases). The V gene lost 7 bases and the J gene lost 9 bases, with 13 bases spanning the gap. Germline V gene lookup returns CDR1 MDHEN and CDR2 SYDVKM. This CDR3 region has 12 residues. The CDR3 sequence is CASKEGRGEQFF. The CDR3 DNA follows: TGTGCCAGCAAGGAGGGGCGGGGTGAGCAGTTCTTC. Based on the CDR3 plus reference TRBV28 and TRBJ2-1, the full variable domain is DVKVTQSSRYLVKRTGEKVFLECVQDMDHENMFWYRQDPGLGLRLIYFSYDVKMKEKGDIPEGYSVSREKKERFSLILESASTNQTSMYLCASKEGRGEQFFGPGTRLTVL.

The gene calls are TRBV28 and TRBJ2-1; weak D call: TRBD2 (6 bases). V was trimmed by 5 bases and J by 6 bases, leaving 14 bases between them. This CDR3 comprises 14 residues. Germline V gene sequence: CDR1 MDHEN, CDR2 SYDVKM. This CDR3 reads CASSPRDFRNEQFF. CDR3 sequence (DNA): TGTGCCAGCAGTCCCCGGGACTTCCGCAATGAGCAGTTCTTC.

This clonotype was counted ten times or more. The rearrangement links TRBV27 to TRBJ2-3, with D unresolved. V lost 5 bases to trimming and J lost 4 bases, with 19 bases between them. The CDR3 totals 16 residues. Germline CDR1 is MNHEY and CDR2 is SMNVEV (reference sequence). The CDR3 sequence: CASSRPGLASPDTQYF. The DNA of the CDR3 is TGTGCCAGCAGTCGTCCCGGTTTAGCCTCCCCAGATACGCAGTATTTT.

This clonotype was picked up many times. This chain uses TRBV7-9 with TRBJ2-5; D possibly corresponds to TRBD1 (6 bases). Germline values: CDR1 SEHNR, CDR2 FQNEAQ (reference sequence). The ends were cut back, 0 bases at V and 4 bases at J, with 15 bases in the middle. CDR3 length: 16 amino acids. CDR3 nucleotides: TGTGCCAGCAGCTTAGCGGGGGCCTGGGGGCGAGAGACCCAGTACTTC. Amino acid sequence: CASSLAGAWGRETQYF.

This clonotype was counted ten times or more. The chain links TRBV18 to TRBJ2-1; D is perhaps TRBD1 (5 bases). CDR3 length: 15 amino acids. CDR1 is KGHSH, CDR2 LQKENI, per germline. V was clipped by 1 base and J by 5 bases, with 12 bases between them. CDR3 protein: CASSPLSDSDNEQFF. The CDR3 bases are TGTGCCAGCTCACCACTAAGCGACAGTGACAATGAGCAGTTCTTC. Together with reference TRBV18 and TRBJ2-1, the CDR3 gives the full variable domain: NAGVMQNPRHLVRRRGQEARLRCSPMKGHSHVYWYRQLPEEGLKFMVYLQKENIIDESGMPKERFSAEFPKEGPSILRIQQVVRGDSAAYFCASSPLSDSDNEQFFGPGTRLTVL.

The chain recombines TRBV4-3 with TRBJ2-4; D possibly corresponds to TRBD1 (5 bases). The germline CDR1 and CDR2 sequences are LGHNA and YSLEER. The CDR3 runs 17 residues. V lost 0 bases and J 1 base, leaving 13 bases between the germline ends. CDR3 DNA: TGCGCCAGCAGCCAAGATGGCAGGGCGCTGGCCAAAAACATTCAGTACTTC. Translating gives CASSQDGRALAKNIQYF.

This clonotype has a single count. This chain joins TRBV5-1 and TRBJ1-5; perhaps TRBD1 as D (5 bases). The CDR3 loop spans 16 amino acids. Germline lookup yields CDR1 SGHRS and CDR2 YFSETQ. V was cut by 0 bases and J by 0 bases, with 10 bases left in between. As DNA, the CDR3 is TGCGCCAGCAGCTTGGGGGGCGGCGATAGCAATCAGCCCCAGCATTTT. Amino acids: CASSLGGGDSNQPQHF.

About this clonotype itself: The germline gene is not matched at one end of the junction; a read error may be the cause. The rearrangement links TRBV7-8 to TRBJ1-5; 8 bases line up with TRBD1. CDR1 and CDR2 (germline): SGHVS, FQNEAQ. The CDR3 is 15 amino acids. The CDR3 is CASSLTGVGKQPQHF. The CDR3 DNA reads TGTGCCAGCAGCCTGACAGGGGTAGGCAAGCAGCCCCAGCATTTT.

This clonotype was seen repeatedly, ten times or more. V gene TRBV6-1 combines with J gene TRBJ2-1, with a possible D match to TRBD2 (7 bases). Germline V gene sequence: CDR1 MNHNS, CDR2 SASEGT. There are 13 residues in the CDR3. Trimming took 5 bases from V and 10 from J, leaving 15 bases between them. The CDR3 loop is CASSPGGLGEQFF. The CDR3 nucleotides are TGTGCCAGCAGTCCCGGGGGGCTTGGGGAGCAGTTCTTC.

This clonotype was detected a few times. V usage is TRBV29-1 and J usage is TRBJ2-7, with D possibly TRBD1 on 6 matching bases. Trimming removed 6 bases at V and 3 bases at J, with 15 bases between. The CDR3 loop spans 13 amino acids. Per the germline V gene, CDR1 is SQVTM and CDR2 is ANQGSEA. The CDR3, as DNA: TGCAGCGTCGCAACCGGGACAATCTACGAGCAGTACTTC. Translating it yields CSVATGTIYEQYF.

This clonotype showed up just a few times. The chain joins TRBV28 to TRBJ1-2, with D possibly matching TRBD1 (6 bases). Trimming took 7 bases from V and 2 from J, leaving 14 bases between them. The CDR3 runs 14 residues. Germline CDR1 reads MDHEN; CDR2 reads SYDVKM. As DNA, the CDR3 is TGTGCCAGCACCTTGGGGGGCTCCAACTATGGCTACACCTTC. Protein sequence: CASTLGGSNYGYTF.

This clonotype was counted many times. This rearrangement joins TRBV7-8 to TRBJ2-7; 8 nucleotides align to TRBD1. V lost 7 bases, J lost 4 bases, and 9 bases stayed unmatched. The CDR3 consists of 14 residues. Germline V gene sequence: CDR1 SGHVS, CDR2 FQNEAQ. The CDR3 DNA reads as TGTGCCAGCACCACCGGGACAGGACCTTACGAGCAGTACTTC. Translating gives CASTTGTGPYEQYF.

This clonotype has a count of ten or more. The CDR3: CASQTGGSVSNLDEQFF. Here the CDR3 DNA reads TGTGCCAGCCAAACGGGAGGGAGTGTATCCAATCTCGATGAGCAGTTCTTC. The rearrangement links TRBV6-1 to TRBJ2-1; the match to TRBD2 covers 8 bases. This CDR3 has 17 residues. From germline, CDR1 is MNHNS and CDR2 SASEGT. With V trimmed by 8 bases and J by 8 bases, 20 bases remained unmatched.

This clonotype was recorded many times. The V gene is TRBV20-1, the J gene TRBJ1-6, with 7 bases lining up with TRBD1. CDR1 and CDR2 from the germline V gene are DFQATT and SNEGSKA (reference sequence). CDR3 length equals 14 residues. Trimming took 6 bases from V and 7 from J; bases not matched to a gene: 9. The CDR3: CSAIPGGWNSPLHF. CDR3 in DNA: TGCAGTGCCATACCAGGGGGTTGGAATTCACCCCTCCACTTT.

As regards this clonotype: Mismatch with germline at one junction end may stem from a read error. The chain carries TRBV6-2 or TRBV6-3 and TRBJ2-7, with TRBD2 identical over 9 bases. This CDR3 has 21 amino acids. From germline, CDR1 is MNHEY and CDR2 SVGEGT. The CDR3 coding sequence is TGTGCCAACAGTTACACTGATAGTAGCGGGAGAGCCCCTAGGGGCTCCTACGAGCAGTACTTC. It yields the protein CANSYTDSSGRAPRGSYEQYF.

Many counts were recorded for this clonotype. The V and J genes are TRBV5-1 and TRBJ1-1; D unclear. This CDR3 contains 14 residues. Trimming took 0 bases from V and 5 from J, leaving 11 bases between them. CDR1 is SGHRS and CDR2 is YFSETQ in the germline V gene. The CDR3 coding sequence is TGCGCCAGCAGCTTGGACCTCTCAACGACTGAAGCTTTCTTT. Encoded protein: CASSLDLSTTEAFF.

This clonotype was found many times. The chain employs TRBV27 and TRBJ2-1; 15 bases are a match to TRBD2. The CDR3 extends over 16 amino acids. Germline-derived CDR1 and CDR2 are MNHEY and SMNVEV (reference sequence). J gave up 10 bases and V 3 bases, and 7 bases lay outside the gene matches. The CDR3: CASSFYRTSGRGEQFF. The CDR3 DNA sequence: TGTGCCAGCAGTTTTTATAGGACTAGCGGGAGGGGAGAGCAGTTCTTC.